Sequencing of this T cell receptor beta chain was carried out in a study of cytomegalovirus exposure and HLA in healthy donors. A word on this clone: The antigen is unknown.

Findings of the study overall: With further analysis later on, most CMV-associated TCR beta chains appeared HLA-restricted. Earlier findings revealed that most TCR beta V segments proved productive either about 87% or about 30% of the time.

PCR primers comprised 60 Vbeta and 13 Jbeta primers. Produced via immunoSEQ multiplex PCR; TCRdb's table is partial and in-frame only. The data show approximately 210,000 clones, 75% to 80% seen once. This CDR3 is 13 amino acids long. Germline V lookup: CDR1 MGHDK, CDR2 SYGVNS. Trimming left V 2 bases short and J 8 bases short, with 12 bases between. This TCR was sampled from a male donor in good health and CMV-seronegative. The rearrangement links TRBV25-1 to TRBJ1-2; tentative D call: TRBD1 (5 bases). Material for sequencing was PBMCs. The CDR3, as DNA: TGTGCCAGCAGTGAAAGACAGTATCAGGGCTACACCTTC. This translates into CASSERQYQGYTF.